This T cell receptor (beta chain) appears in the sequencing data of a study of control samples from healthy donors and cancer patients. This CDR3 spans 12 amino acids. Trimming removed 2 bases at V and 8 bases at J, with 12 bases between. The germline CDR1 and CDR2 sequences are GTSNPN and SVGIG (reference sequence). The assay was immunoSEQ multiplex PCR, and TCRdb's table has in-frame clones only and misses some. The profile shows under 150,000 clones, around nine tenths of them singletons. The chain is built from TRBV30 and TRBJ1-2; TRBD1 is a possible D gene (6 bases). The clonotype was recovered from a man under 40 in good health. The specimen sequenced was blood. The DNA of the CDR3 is TGTGCCTGGAGTAGGGGGGGAGACGGCTACACCTTC. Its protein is CAWSRGGDGYTF. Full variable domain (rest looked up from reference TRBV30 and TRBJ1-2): SQTIHQWPATLVQPVGSPLSLECTVEGTSNPNLYWYRQAAGRGLQLLFYSVGIGQISSEVPQNLSASRPQDRQFILSSKKLLLSDSGFYLCAWSRGGDGYTFGSGTRLTVV.